Sequencing of this T cell receptor beta chain was carried out in a study of T-cell memory formation after mild COVID-19. Study summary: There were largely donor-specific TCR clusters. General study results and limits: Some responding clones appeared in pre-infection memory, suggesting cross-reactive memory joined.

Using constant-segment primers, 5'RACE produced TCR alpha and TCR beta cDNA libraries carrying sample barcodes and UMIs. Via MiXCR, TCRdb re-called the 5' RACE reads, giving one row per CDR3 protein. This sample has around 300,000 distinct CDR3 sequences, with roughly 8% found just once. This clonotype was found a few times. The antigen is unknown. The receptor was derived from a young man who had mild COVID-19 (a few samples of this study predate the infection). Cell type and time point are not known. Sequenced: PBMCs or a T cell subset sorted from them (not recorded which).

CDR3 DNA: TGTGCCAGCACCTACGGAACATACCGCGATCCGGTGGCCCCCAATCAGCCCCAGCATTTT. Translated: CASTYGTYRDPVAPNQPQHF. V gene TRBV6-2 or TRBV6-3 combines with J gene TRBJ1-5, with unresolved D. CDR3 length: 20 residues. Germline V gene sequence: CDR1 MNHEY, CDR2 SVGEGT. Deletions cut 7 bases from V and 3 bases from J, with 31 bases between.